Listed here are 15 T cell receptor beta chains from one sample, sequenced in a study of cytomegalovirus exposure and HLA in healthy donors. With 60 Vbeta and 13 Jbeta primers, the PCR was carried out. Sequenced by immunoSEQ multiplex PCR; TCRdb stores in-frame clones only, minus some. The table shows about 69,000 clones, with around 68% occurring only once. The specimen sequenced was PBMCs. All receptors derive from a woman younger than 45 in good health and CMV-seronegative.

DNA for the CDR3: TGCGCCAGCAGTGAGGGACTGAACTATGGCTACACCTTC. Protein product: CASSEGLNYGYTF. V usage is TRBV10-1 and J usage is TRBJ1-2, with D uncertain. The V gene's germline CDR1 is WNHNN and CDR2 SYGVQD (reference sequence). V was pared by 2 bases and J by 2 bases, with 6 bases between. The CDR3 consists of 13 residues.

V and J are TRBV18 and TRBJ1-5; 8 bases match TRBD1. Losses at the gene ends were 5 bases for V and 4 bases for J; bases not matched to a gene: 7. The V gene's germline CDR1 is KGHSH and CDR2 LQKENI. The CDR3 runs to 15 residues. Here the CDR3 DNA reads TGTGCCAGCTCATCTGACAGGGGTTGGAATCAGCCCCAGCATTTT. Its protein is CASSSDRGWNQPQHF. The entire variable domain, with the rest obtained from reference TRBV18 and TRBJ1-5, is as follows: NAGVMQNPRHLVRRRGQEARLRCSPMKGHSHVYWYRQLPEEGLKFMVYLQKENIIDESGMPKERFSAEFPKEGPSILRIQQVVRGDSAAYFCASSSDRGWNQPQHFGDGTRLSIL.

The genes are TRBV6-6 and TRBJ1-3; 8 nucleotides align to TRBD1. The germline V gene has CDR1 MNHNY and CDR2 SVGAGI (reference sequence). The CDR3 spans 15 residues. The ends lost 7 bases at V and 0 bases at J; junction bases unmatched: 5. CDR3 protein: CASMRTGPSGNTIYF. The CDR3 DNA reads TGTGCCAGCATGCGGACAGGGCCCTCTGGAAACACCATATATTTT.

The CDR3 region has the DNA TGTGCCAGCACTCAGGACAGGAGCTACACTGAAGCTTTCTTT. The encoded protein is CASTQDRSYTEAFF. The chain links TRBV11-1 to TRBJ1-1, with 7 positions matching TRBD1. The CDR3 runs to 14 residues. Trimming at V came to 7 bases and at J to 3 bases, leaving 8 bases not matched to a gene. Germline CDR1 is SGHAT and CDR2 is FQDESV (reference sequence).

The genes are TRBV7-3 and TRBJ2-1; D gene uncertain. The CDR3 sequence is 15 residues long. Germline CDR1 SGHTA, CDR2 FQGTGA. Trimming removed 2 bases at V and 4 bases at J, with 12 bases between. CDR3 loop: CASSLHSNAYNEQFF. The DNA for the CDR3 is TGTGCCAGCAGCTTACACTCTAACGCTTACAATGAGCAGTTCTTC.

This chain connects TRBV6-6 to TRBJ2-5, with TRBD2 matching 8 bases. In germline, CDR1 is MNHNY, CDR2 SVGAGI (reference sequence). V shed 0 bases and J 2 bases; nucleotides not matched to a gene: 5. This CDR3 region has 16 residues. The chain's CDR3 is CASSYSGTSGQETQYF. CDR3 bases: TGTGCCAGCAGTTACTCCGGGACTAGTGGTCAAGAGACCCAGTACTTC.

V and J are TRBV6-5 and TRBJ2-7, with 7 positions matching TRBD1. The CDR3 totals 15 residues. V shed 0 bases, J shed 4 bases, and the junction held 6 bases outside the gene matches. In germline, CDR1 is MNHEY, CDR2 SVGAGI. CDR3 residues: CASSYSTGPAYEQYF. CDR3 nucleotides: TGTGCCAGCAGTTACTCGACAGGGCCCGCGTACGAGCAGTACTTC.

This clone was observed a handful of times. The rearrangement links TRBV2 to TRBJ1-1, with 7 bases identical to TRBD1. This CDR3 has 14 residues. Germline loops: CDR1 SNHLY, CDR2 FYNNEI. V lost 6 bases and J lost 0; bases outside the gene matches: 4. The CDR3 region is CASRKDRMNTEAFF. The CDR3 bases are TGTGCCAGCAGGAAGGACAGGATGAACACTGAAGCTTTCTTT.

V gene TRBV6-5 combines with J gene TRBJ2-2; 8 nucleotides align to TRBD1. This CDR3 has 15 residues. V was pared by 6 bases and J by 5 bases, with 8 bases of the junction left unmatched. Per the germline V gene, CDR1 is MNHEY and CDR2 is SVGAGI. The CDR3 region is CASRPGQVGTGELFF. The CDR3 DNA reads TGTGCCAGCAGGCCGGGACAGGTGGGGACCGGGGAGCTGTTTTTT.

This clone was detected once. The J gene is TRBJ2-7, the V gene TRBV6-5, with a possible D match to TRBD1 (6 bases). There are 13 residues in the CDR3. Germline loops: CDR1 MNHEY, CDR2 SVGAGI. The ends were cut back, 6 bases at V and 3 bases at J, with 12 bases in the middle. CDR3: CASSRDTNYEQYF. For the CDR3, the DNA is TGTGCCAGCAGCCGGGACACCAACTACGAGCAGTACTTC.

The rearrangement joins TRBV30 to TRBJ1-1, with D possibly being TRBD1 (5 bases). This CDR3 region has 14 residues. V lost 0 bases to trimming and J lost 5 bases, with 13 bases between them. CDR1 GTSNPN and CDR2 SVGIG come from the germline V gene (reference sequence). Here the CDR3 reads CAWSVRGRTTEAFF. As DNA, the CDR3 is TGTGCCTGGAGTGTACGCGGCAGGACAACTGAAGCTTTCTTT.

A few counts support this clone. The CDR3 is CASSSDRGTQYF. CDR3 sequence (DNA): TGTGCCAGTAGTTCCGACCGGGGGACCCAGTACTTC. The rearrangement joins TRBV19 to TRBJ2-5, with D possibly being TRBD2 (5 bases). Trimming pared 5 bases from V and 7 bases from J, leaving 11 bases between. In germline, CDR1 is LNHDA, CDR2 SQIVND (reference sequence). There are 12 residues in the CDR3.

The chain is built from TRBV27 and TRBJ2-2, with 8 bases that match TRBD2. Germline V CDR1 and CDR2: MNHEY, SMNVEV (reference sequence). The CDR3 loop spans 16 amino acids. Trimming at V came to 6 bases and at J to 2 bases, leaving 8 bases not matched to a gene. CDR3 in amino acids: CASSPSGGRNTGELFF. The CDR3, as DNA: TGTGCCAGCAGCCCCAGCGGGGGACGTAACACCGGGGAGCTGTTTTTT.

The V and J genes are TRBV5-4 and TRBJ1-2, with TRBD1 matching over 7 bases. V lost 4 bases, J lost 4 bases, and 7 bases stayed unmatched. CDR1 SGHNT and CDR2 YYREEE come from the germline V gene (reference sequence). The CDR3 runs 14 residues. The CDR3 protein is CASSGETGSYGYTF. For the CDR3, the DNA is TGTGCCAGCAGCGGCGAGACAGGGTCCTATGGCTACACCTTC.

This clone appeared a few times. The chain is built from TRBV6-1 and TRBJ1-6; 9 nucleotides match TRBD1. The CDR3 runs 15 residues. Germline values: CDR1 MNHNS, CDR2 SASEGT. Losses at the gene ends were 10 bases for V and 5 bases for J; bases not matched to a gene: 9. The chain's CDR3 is CAIEPNRGHNSPLHF. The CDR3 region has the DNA TGTGCCATCGAACCCAACAGGGGGCATAATTCACCCCTCCACTTT.